A single sample gave rise to the 3 T cell receptor beta chains below, sequenced in a study of blood T cell repertoires in COVID-19. Generated by immunoSEQ multiplex PCR, the TCRdb table keeps only in-frame clones and is missing some. Found here are some 490,000 clones, about 88% of them singletons; the top ten hold 6.5% to 9.5%. What was sequenced was PBMCs or T cells enriched from blood (not recorded which). These receptors originate from a woman aged 60-75 years who had recovered from COVID-19.

Written as DNA, the CDR3 is TGTGCCAGCAGCTTAAGGACGAGGGTCACAGATACGCAGTATTTT. It yields the protein CASSLRTRVTDTQYF. This chain links TRBV7-2 with TRBJ2-3; D may be TRBD2 (5 bases). Trimming took 2 bases from V and 2 from J, leaving 11 bases between them. The CDR3 runs 15 residues. Germline CDR1 reads SGHTA; CDR2 reads FQGNSA.

This clone was observed a handful of times. The sample carries other DNA sequences with the same CDR3. The rearrangement links TRBV5-6 to TRBJ1-6, with D hard to call. Germline V gene data show CDR1 as SGHDT and CDR2 as YYEEEE. V shed 0 bases and J shed 4 bases, with 5 bases lying between them. This CDR3 region has 14 residues. In DNA form, the CDR3 reads TGTGCCAGCAGCTTGGACAGTTATAATTCACCCCTCCACTTT. It is translated as CASSLDSYNSPLHF.

J is TRBJ1-5 and V is TRBV27, with 7 bases matching TRBD1. From germline, CDR1 is MNHEY and CDR2 SMNVEV (reference sequence). The CDR3 is 14 residues long. V shed 3 bases and J 5 bases; nucleotides not matched to a gene: 4. CDR3 bases: TGTGCCAGCAGTTTGACCGGGACAGATCAGCCCCAGCATTTT. Translated: CASSLTGTDQPQHF.